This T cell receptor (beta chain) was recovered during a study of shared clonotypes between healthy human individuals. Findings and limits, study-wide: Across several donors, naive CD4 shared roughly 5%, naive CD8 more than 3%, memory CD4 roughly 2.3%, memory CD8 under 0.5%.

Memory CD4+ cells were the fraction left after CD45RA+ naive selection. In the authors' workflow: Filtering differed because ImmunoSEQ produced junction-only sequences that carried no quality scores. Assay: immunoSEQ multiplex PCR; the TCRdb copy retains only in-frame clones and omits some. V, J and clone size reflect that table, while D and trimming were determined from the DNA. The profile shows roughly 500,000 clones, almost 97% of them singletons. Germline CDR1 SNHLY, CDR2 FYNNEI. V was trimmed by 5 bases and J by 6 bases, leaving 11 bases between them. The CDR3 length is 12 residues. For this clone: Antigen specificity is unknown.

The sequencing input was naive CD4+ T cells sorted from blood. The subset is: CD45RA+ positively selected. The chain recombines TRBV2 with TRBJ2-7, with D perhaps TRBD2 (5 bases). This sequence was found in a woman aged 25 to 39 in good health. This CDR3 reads CASSHTRGEQYF. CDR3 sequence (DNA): TGTGCCAGCAGTCATACCCGGGGCGAGCAGTACTTC. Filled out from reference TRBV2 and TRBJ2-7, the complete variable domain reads EPEVTQTPSHQVTQMGQEVILRCVPISNHLYFYWYRQILGQKVEFLVSFYNNEISEKSEIFDDQFSVERPDGSNFTLKIRSTKLEDSAMYFCASSHTRGEQYFGPGTRLTVT.